A selection of T cell receptor beta chains follows, all from one sample in a study of T cells in Graves' hyperthyroidism and ophthalmopathy. TCRdb independently ran MiXCR on the multiplex PCR reads; one entry per CDR3 protein. Of about 600,000 distinct CDR3 sequences in the sample, approximately 15% were seen once. Material for sequencing was blood. Source of these receptors: a woman aged 18 to 35 with Graves' ophthalmopathy. CDR3s include the opening cysteine and the closing phenylalanine or tryptophan. The D gene is left open where the match is weak. Size is stated for part of the rows, as once, few or many counts, or as a class when the clone is expanded.

d_gene: .; v_gene: TRBV5-8; abundance: .; j_gene: TRBJ2-2; CDR3aa: CASSLEVVGAFF; CDR3nt: TGTGCCAGCAGCTTGGAAGTAGTGGGGGCGTTTTTT
d_gene: TRBD1; v_gene: TRBV7-8; abundance: few; j_gene: TRBJ2-7; CDR3aa: CASSGRDRGRSLDPYEQYF; CDR3nt: TGTGCCAGCAGCGGCCGGGACAGGGGGCGTTCTTTGGACCCCTACGAGCAGTACTTC
d_gene: .; v_gene: TRBV20-1; abundance: .; j_gene: TRBJ1-5; CDR3aa: CSASTDHWGQPQHF; CDR3nt: TGCAGTGCTAGCACTGACCATTGGGGTCAGCCCCAGCATTTT
d_gene: .; v_gene: TRBV5-1; abundance: few; j_gene: TRBJ2-7; CDR3aa: CASSRRDRVDKRERYEQYF; CDR3nt: TGCGCCAGCAGCAGGCGGGACAGGGTGGACAAGCGGGAGAGGTACGAGCAGTACTTC
d_gene: .; v_gene: TRBV18; abundance: many; j_gene: TRBJ2-2; CDR3aa: CASSPVAENTGELFF; CDR3nt: TGTGCCAGCTCACCAGTAGCCGAGAACACCGGGGAGCTGTTTTTT
d_gene: .; v_gene: TRBV11-2; abundance: .; j_gene: TRBJ2-2; CDR3aa: CASSRRPGSGGELFF; CDR3nt: TGTGCCAGCAGCCGGAGACCCGGGTCAGGGGGGGAGCTGTTTTTT
d_gene: .; v_gene: TRBV28; abundance: .; j_gene: TRBJ2-1; CDR3aa: CAILGVTSNEQFF; CDR3nt: TGTGCCATTTTGGGAGTTACAAGCAATGAGCAGTTCTTC
d_gene: TRBD1; v_gene: TRBV29-1; abundance: .; j_gene: TRBJ2-7; CDR3aa: CSARTGGSYEQYF; CDR3nt: TGCAGCGCAAGGACAGGGGGCTCCTACGAGCAGTACTTC
d_gene: .; v_gene: TRBV7-9; abundance: .; j_gene: TRBJ2-5; CDR3aa: CASSSPGLRETQYF; CDR3nt: TGTGCCAGCAGCTCCCCTGGCTTGAGGGAGACCCAGTACTTC
d_gene: TRBD2; v_gene: TRBV7-3; abundance: many; j_gene: TRBJ2-3; CDR3aa: CASSLAGGRTDTQYF; CDR3nt: TGTGCCAGCAGCTTGGCGGGAGGTCGGACAGATACGCAGTATTTT
d_gene: TRBD1; v_gene: TRBV27; abundance: many; j_gene: TRBJ1-5; CDR3aa: CASSSPGQGIQPQHF; CDR3nt: TGTGCCAGCAGTTCTCCGGGACAGGGGATTCAGCCCCAGCATTTT
d_gene: .; v_gene: TRBV28; abundance: few; j_gene: TRBJ1-6; CDR3aa: CASGRNSPLHF; CDR3nt: TGTGCCAGCGGGAGGAATTCACCCCTCCACTTT
d_gene: .; v_gene: TRBV6-6; abundance: few; j_gene: TRBJ2-1; CDR3aa: CASSYSYGIREQFF; CDR3nt: TGTGCCAGCAGTTACTCCTACGGTATACGGGAGCAGTTCTTC
d_gene: .; v_gene: TRBV5-1; abundance: few; j_gene: TRBJ1-3; CDR3aa: CASSSSGTSDESIYF; CDR3nt: TGCGCCAGCAGCTCGTCCGGGACATCGGACGAATCCATATATTTT
d_gene: .; v_gene: TRBV27; abundance: many; j_gene: TRBJ2-7; CDR3aa: CASSWKPSYEQYF; CDR3nt: TGTGCCAGCAGTTGGAAACCATCCTACGAGCAGTACTTC
d_gene: .; v_gene: TRBV10-3; abundance: many; j_gene: TRBJ1-1; CDR3aa: CAITVSSGPQNTEAFF; CDR3nt: TGTGCCATCACTGTTAGTAGCGGACCACAGAACACTGAAGCTTTCTTT
d_gene: TRBD2; v_gene: TRBV6-1; abundance: few; j_gene: TRBJ2-3; CDR3aa: CASTYGTSGLTQYF; CDR3nt: TGTGCCAGCACCTACGGGACTAGCGGTCTCACGCAGTATTTT
d_gene: .; v_gene: TRBV28; abundance: many; j_gene: TRBJ1-5; CDR3aa: CAAGTNYNQPQHF; CDR3nt: TGTGCCGCGGGGACAAATTATAATCAGCCCCAGCATTTT
d_gene: TRBD2; v_gene: TRBV28; abundance: many; j_gene: TRBJ2-2; CDR3aa: CASSGSGSYTGELFF; CDR3nt: TGTGCCAGCAGCGGTAGCGGGAGTTACACCGGGGAGCTGTTTTTT
d_gene: .; v_gene: TRBV6-1; abundance: few; j_gene: TRBJ2-7; CDR3aa: CASSWEIGSSYEQYF; CDR3nt: TGTGCCAGCAGTTGGGAAATCGGGAGCTCCTACGAGCAGTACTTC
d_gene: .; v_gene: TRBV7-9; abundance: few; j_gene: TRBJ2-6; CDR3aa: CASSLVRRTGANVLTF; CDR3nt: TGTGCCAGCAGCTTAGTTAGGCGAACTGGGGCCAACGTCCTGACTTTC
d_gene: .; v_gene: TRBV11-3; abundance: many; j_gene: TRBJ2-1; CDR3aa: CASSVTSYGGEQFF; CDR3nt: TGTGCCAGCAGCGTTACTAGTTACGGGGGTGAGCAGTTCTTC
d_gene: .; v_gene: TRBV2; abundance: many; j_gene: TRBJ1-6; CDR3aa: CASSDRIYNSPLHF; CDR3nt: TGTGCCAGCAGTGATAGGATATATAATTCACCCCTCCACTTT
d_gene: .; v_gene: TRBV6-2/TRBV6-3; abundance: many; j_gene: TRBJ1-4; CDR3aa: CASSYRAATNEKLFF; CDR3nt: TGTGCCAGCAGTTACCGGGCAGCAACTAATGAAAAACTGTTTTTT
d_gene: .; v_gene: TRBV12-3/TRBV12-4; abundance: few; j_gene: TRBJ2-7; CDR3aa: CASSPLGQYF; CDR3nt: TGTGCCAGCAGCCCTCTGGGGCAGTACTTC
d_gene: .; v_gene: TRBV20-1; abundance: .; j_gene: TRBJ1-5; CDR3aa: CSARDRQALGYSNQPQHF; CDR3nt: TGCAGTGCTAGAGATAGGCAGGCGCTGGGTTATAGCAATCAGCCCCAGCATTTT
d_gene: TRBD1; v_gene: TRBV7-6; abundance: many; j_gene: TRBJ2-1; CDR3aa: CASSLRTGNEQFF; CDR3nt: TGTGCCAGCAGCTTAAGGACAGGGAATGAGCAGTTCTTC
d_gene: TRBD2; v_gene: TRBV11-1; abundance: many; j_gene: TRBJ2-1; CDR3aa: CASSLGLADYNEQFF; CDR3nt: TGTGCCAGCAGCCTGGGACTAGCGGATTACAATGAGCAGTTCTTC
d_gene: TRBD2; v_gene: TRBV12-3/TRBV12-4; abundance: .; j_gene: TRBJ2-2; CDR3aa: CASSLGGRGTGELFF; CDR3nt: TGTGCCAGCAGTTTAGGCGGGAGGGGCACCGGGGAGCTGTTTTTT
d_gene: .; v_gene: TRBV20-1; abundance: .; j_gene: TRBJ2-5; CDR3aa: CSARSPNGEETQYF; CDR3nt: TGCAGTGCCAGGTCCCCCAATGGGGAAGAGACCCAGTACTTC
d_gene: TRBD1; v_gene: TRBV5-1; abundance: many; j_gene: TRBJ2-7; CDR3aa: CASSLDGGTGENEQYF; CDR3nt: TGCGCCAGCAGCTTGGATGGGGGGACAGGGGAAAACGAGCAGTACTTC
d_gene: .; v_gene: TRBV7-2; abundance: many; j_gene: TRBJ2-1; CDR3aa: CASSLGLVHDEQFF; CDR3nt: TGTGCCAGCAGCTTAGGGCTGGTCCACGATGAGCAGTTCTTC
d_gene: TRBD2; v_gene: TRBV7-3; abundance: .; j_gene: TRBJ2-7; CDR3aa: CASSGSGTTNYEQYF; CDR3nt: TGTGCCAGCAGCGGCTCCGGGACTACCAACTACGAGCAGTACTTC
d_gene: .; v_gene: TRBV27; abundance: many; j_gene: TRBJ1-2; CDR3aa: CASSLSEGENPNGYTF; CDR3nt: TGTGCCAGCAGTTTATCTGAGGGGGAAAACCCTAACGGCTACACCTTC
d_gene: TRBD2; v_gene: TRBV7-3; abundance: many; j_gene: TRBJ2-3; CDR3aa: CASSLTGGSPTDTQYF; CDR3nt: TGTGCCAGCAGCTTAACAGGCGGGAGCCCCACAGATACGCAGTATTTT
d_gene: .; v_gene: TRBV2; abundance: many; j_gene: TRBJ1-1; CDR3aa: CASSSGTLSEAFF; CDR3nt: TGTGCCAGCAGTTCCGGGACTTTAAGTGAAGCTTTCTTT
d_gene: TRBD2; v_gene: TRBV3-1; abundance: many; j_gene: TRBJ2-2; CDR3aa: CASSLTSGRAHANTGELFF; CDR3nt: TGTGCCAGCAGCCTCACTAGCGGGAGAGCTCACGCGAACACCGGGGAGCTGTTTTTT
d_gene: TRBD2; v_gene: TRBV20-1; abundance: few; j_gene: TRBJ2-2; CDR3aa: CSARDPSGGHTGELFF; CDR3nt: TGCAGTGCTAGAGACCCTAGCGGGGGCCACACCGGGGAGCTGTTTTTT
d_gene: .; v_gene: TRBV10-3; abundance: many; j_gene: TRBJ1-1; CDR3aa: CAISESQQAVLEAFF; CDR3nt: TGTGCCATCAGTGAGTCTCAACAGGCCGTACTTGAAGCTTTCTTT
d_gene: .; v_gene: TRBV4-1; abundance: few; j_gene: TRBJ1-5; CDR3aa: CASSQYPLPGGNQPQHF; CDR3nt: TGCGCCAGCAGCCAATATCCCCTCCCGGGGGGCAATCAGCCCCAGCATTTT
d_gene: .; v_gene: TRBV6-1; abundance: .; j_gene: TRBJ1-2; CDR3aa: CASRGTEANYGYTF; CDR3nt: TGTGCCAGCAGAGGGACGGAGGCTAACTATGGCTACACCTTC
d_gene: TRBD2; v_gene: TRBV4-1; abundance: few; j_gene: TRBJ2-1; CDR3aa: CASSQDQLAANNNEQFF; CDR3nt: TGCGCCAGCAGCCAAGATCAGCTAGCGGCGAACAACAATGAGCAGTTCTTC
d_gene: .; v_gene: TRBV4-2; abundance: .; j_gene: TRBJ2-1; CDR3aa: CASSQGQFNEQFF; CDR3nt: TGTGCCAGCAGCCAAGGACAGTTCAATGAGCAGTTCTTC
d_gene: TRBD2; v_gene: TRBV11-3; abundance: many; j_gene: TRBJ2-1; CDR3aa: CASSSDRGGSYNEQFF; CDR3nt: TGTGCCAGCAGCTCAGACCGGGGAGGGTCCTACAATGAGCAGTTCTTC
d_gene: .; v_gene: TRBV11-2; abundance: many; j_gene: TRBJ2-1; CDR3aa: CASSLVGSPYNEQFF; CDR3nt: TGTGCCAGCAGCTTAGTTGGCAGCCCCTACAATGAGCAGTTCTTC
d_gene: .; v_gene: TRBV19; abundance: .; j_gene: TRBJ1-1; CDR3aa: CATPGQFSNTEAFF; CDR3nt: TGTGCCACCCCCGGACAGTTTTCGAACACTGAAGCTTTCTTT
d_gene: .; v_gene: TRBV29-1; abundance: .; j_gene: TRBJ1-2; CDR3aa: CSVEDTRGAFYGYTF; CDR3nt: TGCAGCGTTGAAGATACGCGGGGGGCTTTCTATGGCTACACCTTC
d_gene: .; v_gene: TRBV20-1; abundance: few; j_gene: TRBJ1-3; CDR3aa: CSACSRSGNTIYF; CDR3nt: TGCAGTGCTTGCTCCCGCTCTGGAAACACCATATATTTT
d_gene: TRBD2; v_gene: TRBV6-1; abundance: many; j_gene: TRBJ2-1; CDR3aa: CAAFASGIPYNEQFF; CDR3nt: TGTGCAGCGTTCGCTAGCGGCATTCCCTACAATGAGCAGTTCTTC
d_gene: TRBD1; v_gene: TRBV4-2; abundance: few; j_gene: TRBJ1-4; CDR3aa: CASSQRSDRGQTNEKLFF; CDR3nt: TGTGCCAGCAGCCAAAGATCGGACAGGGGACAAACTAATGAAAAACTGTTTTTT
d_gene: .; v_gene: TRBV4-2; abundance: few; j_gene: TRBJ1-2; CDR3aa: CASSRAHGGDSPSLYGYTF; CDR3nt: TGTGCCAGCAGCCGGGCCCATGGGGGAGATTCCCCCAGCCTGTATGGCTACACCTTC
d_gene: TRBD2; v_gene: TRBV9; abundance: few; j_gene: TRBJ2-1; CDR3aa: CASSTRPGTSGTYSYNEQFF; CDR3nt: TGTGCCAGCAGCACCCGACCCGGGACTAGCGGGACCTACTCCTACAATGAGCAGTTCTTC
d_gene: .; v_gene: TRBV20-1; abundance: many; j_gene: TRBJ2-1; CDR3aa: CSARAGPGYNEQFF; CDR3nt: TGCAGTGCTAGGGCGGGGCCCGGCTACAATGAGCAGTTCTTC
d_gene: TRBD1; v_gene: TRBV9; abundance: .; j_gene: TRBJ2-7; CDR3aa: CASSVGLDRATGEQYF; CDR3nt: TGTGCCAGCAGCGTAGGACTGGACAGGGCGACGGGCGAGCAGTACTTC
d_gene: TRBD1; v_gene: TRBV19; abundance: .; j_gene: TRBJ1-5; CDR3aa: CASSLTQGTNSNQPQHF; CDR3nt: TGTGCCAGTAGTCTGACACAGGGGACCAATAGCAATCAGCCCCAGCATTTT
d_gene: .; v_gene: TRBV18; abundance: many; j_gene: TRBJ2-1; CDR3aa: CASSPTDPPIEQFF; CDR3nt: TGTGCCAGCTCACCAACGGACCCCCCGATTGAGCAGTTCTTC
d_gene: TRBD1; v_gene: TRBV20-1; abundance: many; j_gene: TRBJ1-4; CDR3aa: CSARDRGGADEKLFF; CDR3nt: TGCAGTGCTAGAGATCGAGGGGGCGCGGATGAAAAACTGTTTTTT
d_gene: TRBD2; v_gene: TRBV3-1; abundance: few; j_gene: TRBJ2-3; CDR3aa: CASSQDGRGLAGVPTDTQYF; CDR3nt: TGTGCCAGCAGCCAAGATGGCCGGGGACTAGCGGGAGTGCCAACAGATACGCAGTATTTT
d_gene: .; v_gene: TRBV6-2/TRBV6-3; abundance: many; j_gene: TRBJ2-7; CDR3aa: CASSLVEGRHEQYF; CDR3nt: TGTGCCAGCAGTTTGGTGGAGGGTCGCCACGAGCAGTACTTC
d_gene: .; v_gene: TRBV19; abundance: few; j_gene: TRBJ2-5; CDR3aa: CASNNQGYQETQYF; CDR3nt: TGTGCCAGTAATAATCAAGGGTACCAAGAGACCCAGTACTTC